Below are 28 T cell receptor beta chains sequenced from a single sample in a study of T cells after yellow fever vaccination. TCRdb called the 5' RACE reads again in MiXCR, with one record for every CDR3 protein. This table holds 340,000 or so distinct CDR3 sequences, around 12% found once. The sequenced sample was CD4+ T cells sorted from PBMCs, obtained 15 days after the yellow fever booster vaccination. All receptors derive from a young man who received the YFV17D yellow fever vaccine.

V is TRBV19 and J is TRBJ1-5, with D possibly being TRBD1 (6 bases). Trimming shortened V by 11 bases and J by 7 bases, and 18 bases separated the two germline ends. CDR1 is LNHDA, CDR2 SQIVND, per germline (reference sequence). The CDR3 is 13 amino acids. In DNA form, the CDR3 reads TGTGCCTGTAACAGGGAGGCTAGCCAGCCCCAGCATTTT. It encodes CACNREASQPQHF.

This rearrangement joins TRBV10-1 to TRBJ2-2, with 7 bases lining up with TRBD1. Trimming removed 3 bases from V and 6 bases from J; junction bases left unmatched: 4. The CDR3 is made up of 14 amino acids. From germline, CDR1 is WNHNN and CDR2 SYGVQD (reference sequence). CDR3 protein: CASSDLDRAGELFF. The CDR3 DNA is TGCGCCAGCAGTGACCTTGACAGGGCCGGGGAGCTGTTTTTT.

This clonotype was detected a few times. DNA for the CDR3: TGCAGTACCCCCGATCGCACCCTTACGCAGTATTTT. Translating it yields CSTPDRTLTQYF. The chain joins TRBV20-1 to TRBJ2-3; no clear D. The V end was cut by 8 bases, the J end by 8 bases, with 17 bases between. Germline assignment: CDR1 DFQATT and CDR2 SNEGSKA (reference sequence). The CDR3 totals 12 residues.

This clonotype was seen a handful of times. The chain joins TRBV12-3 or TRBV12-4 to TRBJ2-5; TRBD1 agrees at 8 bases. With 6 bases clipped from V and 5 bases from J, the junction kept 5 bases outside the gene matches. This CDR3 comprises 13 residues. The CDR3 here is CASRRTGLETQYF. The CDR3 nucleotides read TGTGCCAGCAGGAGGACAGGGTTGGAGACCCAGTACTTC.

The CDR3 reads CASSAEGGPYEQYF. CDR3 nucleotide sequence: TGTGCCAGCAGCGCCGAGGGGGGCCCCTACGAGCAGTACTTC. The chain couples TRBV9 to TRBJ2-7; D tentatively fits TRBD1 or TRBD2 (6 bases each). The germline CDR1 and CDR2 sequences are SGDLS and YYNGEE. The CDR3 runs to 14 residues. Trimming cost V 3 bases and J 2 bases, with 12 bases left between them.

In DNA, the CDR3 is TGCGCCAGCAGCCAAGATTCCCAAGGCTATGGCTACACCTTC. Its translation is CASSQDSQGYGYTF. The J gene is TRBJ1-2, the V gene TRBV4-3; D call uncertain. Germline V gene sequence: CDR1 LGHNA, CDR2 YSLEER. With 0 bases removed from V and 4 bases from J, the gap between germline ends came to 9 bases. The CDR3 length is 14 residues.

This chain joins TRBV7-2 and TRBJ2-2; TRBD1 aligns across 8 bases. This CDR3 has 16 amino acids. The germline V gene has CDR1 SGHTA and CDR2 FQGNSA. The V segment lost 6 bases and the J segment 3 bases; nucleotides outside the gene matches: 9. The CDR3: CASRPGQGRDTGELFF. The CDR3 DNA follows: TGTGCCAGCAGACCCGGACAGGGTCGGGACACCGGGGAGCTGTTTTTT.

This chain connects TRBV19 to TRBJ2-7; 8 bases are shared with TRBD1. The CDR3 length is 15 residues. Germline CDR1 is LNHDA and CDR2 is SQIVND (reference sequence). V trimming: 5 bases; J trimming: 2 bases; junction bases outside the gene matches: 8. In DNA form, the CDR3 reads TGTGCCAGTAGTTCCCCCTCGGACAGGGCCTACGAGCAGTACTTC. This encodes CASSSPSDRAYEQYF.

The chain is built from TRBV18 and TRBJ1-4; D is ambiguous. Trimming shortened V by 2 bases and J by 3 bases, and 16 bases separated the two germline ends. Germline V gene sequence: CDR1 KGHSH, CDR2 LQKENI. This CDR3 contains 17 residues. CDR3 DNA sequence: TGTGCCAGCTCACCATTCTCGGGCCTTTCGGCTAATGAAAAACTGTTTTTT. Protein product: CASSPFSGLSANEKLFF.

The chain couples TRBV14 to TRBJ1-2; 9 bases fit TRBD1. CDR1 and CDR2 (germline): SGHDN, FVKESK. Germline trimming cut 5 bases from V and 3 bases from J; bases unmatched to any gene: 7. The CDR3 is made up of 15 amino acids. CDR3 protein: CASSGNRGLDYGYTF. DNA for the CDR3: TGTGCCAGCAGCGGAAACAGGGGGCTAGACTATGGCTACACCTTC.

For the CDR3, the DNA is TGCAGTGCTCTAGGAAGGGGACAGCGCAATCAGCCCCAGCATTTT. It encodes CSALGRGQRNQPQHF. The chain is built from TRBV20-1 and TRBJ1-5, with 7 positions matching TRBD1. V trimming: 5 bases; J trimming: 2 bases; junction bases outside the gene matches: 9. CDR3 size: 15 residues. Germline V gives CDR1 DFQATT, CDR2 SNEGSKA (reference sequence).

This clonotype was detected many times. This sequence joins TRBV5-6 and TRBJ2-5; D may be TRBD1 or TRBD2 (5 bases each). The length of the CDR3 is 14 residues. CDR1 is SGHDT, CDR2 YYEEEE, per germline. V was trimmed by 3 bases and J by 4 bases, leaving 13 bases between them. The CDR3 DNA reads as TGTGCCAGCAGCTCCCTTGGGGCGGGAGAGACCCAGTACTTC. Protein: CASSSLGAGETQYF.

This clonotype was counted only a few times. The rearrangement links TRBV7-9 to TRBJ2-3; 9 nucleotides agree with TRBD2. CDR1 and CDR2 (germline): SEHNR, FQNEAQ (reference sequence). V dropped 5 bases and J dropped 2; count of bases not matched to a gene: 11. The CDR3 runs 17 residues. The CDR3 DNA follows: TGTGCCAGCAGCCAGCCAAGGGCGGGGGGGCCCACAGATACGCAGTATTTT. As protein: CASSQPRAGGPTDTQYF.

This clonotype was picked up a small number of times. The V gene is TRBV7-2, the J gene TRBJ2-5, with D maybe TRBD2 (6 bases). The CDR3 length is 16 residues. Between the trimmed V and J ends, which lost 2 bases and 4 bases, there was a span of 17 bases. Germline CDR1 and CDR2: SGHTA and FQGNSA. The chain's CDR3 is CASSLNLGAGRETQYF. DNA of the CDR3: TGTGCCAGCAGCTTAAACCTAGGGGCGGGGAGAGAGACCCAGTACTTC.

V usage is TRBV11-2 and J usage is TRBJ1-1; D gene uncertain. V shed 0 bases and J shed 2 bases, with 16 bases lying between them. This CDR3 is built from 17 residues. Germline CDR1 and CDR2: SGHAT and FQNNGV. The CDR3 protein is CASSLDRWEGYNTEAFF. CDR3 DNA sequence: TGTGCCAGCAGCTTAGATCGGTGGGAAGGGTACAACACTGAAGCTTTCTTT.

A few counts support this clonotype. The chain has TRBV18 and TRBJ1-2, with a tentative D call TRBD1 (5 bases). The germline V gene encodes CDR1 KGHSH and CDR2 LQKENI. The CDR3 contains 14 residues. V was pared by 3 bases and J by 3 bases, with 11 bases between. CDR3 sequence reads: CASSPLRADYGYTF. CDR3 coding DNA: TGTGCCAGCTCACCCCTCAGGGCGGACTATGGCTACACCTTC.

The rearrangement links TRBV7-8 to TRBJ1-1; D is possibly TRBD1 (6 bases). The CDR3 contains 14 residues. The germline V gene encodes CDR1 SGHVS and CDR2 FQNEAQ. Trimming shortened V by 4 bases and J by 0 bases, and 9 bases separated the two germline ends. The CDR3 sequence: CASSSGVVNTEAFF. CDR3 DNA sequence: TGTGCCAGCAGCTCAGGGGTGGTGAACACTGAAGCTTTCTTT.

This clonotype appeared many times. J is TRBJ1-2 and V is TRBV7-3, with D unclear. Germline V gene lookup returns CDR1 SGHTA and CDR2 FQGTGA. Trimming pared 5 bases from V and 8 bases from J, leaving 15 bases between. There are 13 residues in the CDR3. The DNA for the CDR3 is TGTGCCAGCAGCCTGCCCGACAAGACGGGCTACACCTTC. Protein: CASSLPDKTGYTF. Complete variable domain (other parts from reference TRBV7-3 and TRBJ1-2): GAGVSQTPSNKVTEKGKYVELRCDPISGHTALYWYRQSLGQGPEFLIYFQGTGAADDSGLPNDRFFAVRPEGSVSTLKIQRTERGDSAVYLCASSLPDKTGYTFGSGTRLTVV.

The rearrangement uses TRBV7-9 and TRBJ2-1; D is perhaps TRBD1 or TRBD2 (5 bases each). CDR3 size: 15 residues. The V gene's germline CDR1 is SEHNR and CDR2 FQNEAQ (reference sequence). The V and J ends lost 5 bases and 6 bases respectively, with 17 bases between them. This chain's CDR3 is CASSPGGTRGNEQFF. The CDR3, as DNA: TGTGCCAGCAGCCCCGGAGGAACAAGGGGCAATGAGCAGTTCTTC.

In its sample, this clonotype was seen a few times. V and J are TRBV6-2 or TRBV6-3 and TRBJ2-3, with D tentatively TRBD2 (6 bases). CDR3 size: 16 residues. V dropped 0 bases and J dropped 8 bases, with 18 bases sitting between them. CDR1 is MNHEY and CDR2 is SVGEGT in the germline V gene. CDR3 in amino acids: CASSYSRGGGSGTQYF. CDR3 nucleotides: TGTGCCAGCAGTTACTCGAGGGGAGGTGGGAGCGGTACGCAGTATTTT.

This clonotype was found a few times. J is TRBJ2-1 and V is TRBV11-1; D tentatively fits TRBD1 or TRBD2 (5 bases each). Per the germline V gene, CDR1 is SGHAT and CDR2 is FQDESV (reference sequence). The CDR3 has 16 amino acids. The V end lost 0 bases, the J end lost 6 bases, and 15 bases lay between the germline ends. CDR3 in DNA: TGTGCCAGCAGCTTAGCGGGGCAGGGACGGTCCAATGAGCAGTTCTTC. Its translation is CASSLAGQGRSNEQFF. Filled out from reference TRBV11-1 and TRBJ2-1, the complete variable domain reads EAEVAQSPRYKITEKSQAVAFWCDPISGHATLYWYRQILGQGPELLVQFQDESVVDDSQLPKDRFSAERLKGVDSTLKIQPAELGDSAMYLCASSLAGQGRSNEQFFGPGTRLTVL.

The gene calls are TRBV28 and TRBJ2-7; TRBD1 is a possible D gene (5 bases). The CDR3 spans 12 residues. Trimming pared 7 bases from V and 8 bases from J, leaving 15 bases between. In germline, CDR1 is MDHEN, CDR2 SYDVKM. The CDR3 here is CASNKGRWQQYV. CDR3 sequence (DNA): TGTGCCAGCAATAAGGGGCGCTGGCAGCAGTACGTC.

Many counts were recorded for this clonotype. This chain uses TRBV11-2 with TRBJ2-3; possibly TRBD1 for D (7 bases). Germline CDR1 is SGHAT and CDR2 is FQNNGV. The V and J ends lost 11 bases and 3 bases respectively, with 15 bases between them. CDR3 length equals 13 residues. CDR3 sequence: CAGQALATDTQYF. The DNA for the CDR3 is TGTGCCGGACAGGCGCTAGCGACAGATACGCAGTATTTT.

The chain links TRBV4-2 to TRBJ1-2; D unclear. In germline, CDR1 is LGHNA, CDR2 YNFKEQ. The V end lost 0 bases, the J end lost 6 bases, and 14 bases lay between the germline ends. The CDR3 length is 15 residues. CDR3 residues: CASSQEEGRENGYTF. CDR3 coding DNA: TGTGCCAGCAGCCAAGAGGAGGGTAGAGAGAATGGCTACACCTTC.

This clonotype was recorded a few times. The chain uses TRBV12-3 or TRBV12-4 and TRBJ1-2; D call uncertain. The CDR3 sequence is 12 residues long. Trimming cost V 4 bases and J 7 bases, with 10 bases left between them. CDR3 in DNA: TGTGCCAGCAGTTCCCGAGTTGGTGGCTACACCTTC. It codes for CASSSRVGGYTF.

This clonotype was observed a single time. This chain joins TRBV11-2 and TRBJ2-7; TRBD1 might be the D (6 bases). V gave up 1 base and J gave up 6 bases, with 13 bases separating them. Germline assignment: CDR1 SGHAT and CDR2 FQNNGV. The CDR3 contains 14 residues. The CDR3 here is CASSLAGDEREQYV. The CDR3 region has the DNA TGTGCCAGCAGCTTAGCAGGGGATGAGCGCGAGCAGTACGTC.

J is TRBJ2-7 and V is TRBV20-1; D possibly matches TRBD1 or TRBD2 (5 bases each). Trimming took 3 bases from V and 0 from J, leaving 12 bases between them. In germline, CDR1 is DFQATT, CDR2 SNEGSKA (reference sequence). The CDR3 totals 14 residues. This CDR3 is CSARRDRSSYEQYF. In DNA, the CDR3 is TGCAGTGCTAGGAGGGACCGTAGCTCCTACGAGCAGTACTTC.

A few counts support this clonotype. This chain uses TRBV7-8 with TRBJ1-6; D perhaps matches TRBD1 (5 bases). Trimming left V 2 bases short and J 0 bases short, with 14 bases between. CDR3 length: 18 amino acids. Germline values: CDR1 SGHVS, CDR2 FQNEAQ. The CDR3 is CASSLRGYPSSYNSPLHF. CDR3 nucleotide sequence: TGTGCCAGCAGCTTAAGGGGATACCCAAGCTCCTATAATTCACCCCTCCACTTT.